What follows are 28 T cell receptor beta chains derived from one specimen sequenced in a study of blood T cell repertoires in COVID-19. Sequenced by immunoSEQ multiplex PCR; TCRdb stores in-frame clones only, minus some. The sample comprises roughly 29,000 clones, 90% to 95% of which are singletons, and 0.83% rests with the top ten. Sequenced sample: peripheral blood. All receptors come from a woman between 65 and 79 years old with COVID-19, enrolled during active disease.

This chain links TRBV5-1 with TRBJ2-1; TRBD2 agrees at 13 bases. V trimming: 0 bases; J trimming: 6 bases; junction bases outside the gene matches: 3. Germline V gene lookup returns CDR1 SGHRS and CDR2 YFSETQ. The CDR3 is 16 residues long. The CDR3 region is CASSLEGLAGANEQFF. In DNA, the CDR3 is TGCGCCAGCAGCTTGGAAGGACTAGCGGGAGCCAATGAGCAGTTCTTC.

This sequence joins TRBV9 and TRBJ2-3, with TRBD1 matching over 7 bases. From germline, CDR1 is SGDLS and CDR2 YYNGEE. V trimming: 4 bases; J trimming: 5 bases; junction bases outside the gene matches: 13. This CDR3 comprises 16 residues. The CDR3: CASSPEGGPSGDTQYF. In DNA, the CDR3 is TGTGCCAGCAGCCCGGAAGGGGGCCCCAGTGGAGATACGCAGTATTTT.

The V gene is TRBV10-3, the J gene TRBJ1-4, with 9 bases matching TRBD1. With 0 bases clipped from V and 4 bases from J, the junction kept 9 bases outside the gene matches. In germline, CDR1 is ENHRY, CDR2 SYGVKD. The CDR3 extends over 18 amino acids. The CDR3 loop reads CAISESIWGQGVNEKLFF. Written as DNA, the CDR3 is TGTGCCATCAGTGAGTCAATTTGGGGACAGGGAGTTAATGAAAAACTGTTTTTT.

The chain employs TRBV7-9 and TRBJ1-1; perhaps TRBD1 as D (5 bases). Germline CDR1 SEHNR, CDR2 FQNEAQ (reference sequence). V was clipped by 7 bases and J by 4 bases, with 16 bases between them. This CDR3 contains 14 residues. CDR3 loop: CASIMQGFGTEAFF. CDR3 DNA sequence: TGTGCCAGCATCATGCAGGGTTTCGGCACTGAAGCTTTCTTT.

V gene TRBV4-3 combines with J gene TRBJ2-1; a possible D gene is TRBD1 (5 bases). This CDR3 comprises 12 residues. Per the germline V gene, CDR1 is LGHNA and CDR2 is YSLEER. Trimming took 8 bases from V and 6 from J, leaving 11 bases between them. CDR3 sequence reads: CASSRTSNEQFF. DNA for the CDR3: TGCGCCAGCTCACGGACAAGCAATGAGCAGTTCTTC.

The chain employs TRBV11-3 and TRBJ2-6; tentative D call: TRBD2 (5 bases). The CDR3 has 15 amino acids. Trimming cost V 5 bases and J 0 bases, with 8 bases left between them. Per the germline V gene, CDR1 is SGHNT and CDR2 is YENEEA. The CDR3 DNA reads TGTGCCAGCAGCCCGGACTTCTCTGGGGCCAACGTCCTGACTTTC. It codes for CASSPDFSGANVLTF.

This chain connects TRBV27 to TRBJ1-1, with TRBD1 matching over 10 bases. This CDR3 has 15 residues. Germline lookup yields CDR1 MNHEY and CDR2 SMNVEV (reference sequence). The trim removed 10 bases at V and 5 bases at J, leaving 13 bases unmatched. In nucleotides, the CDR3 is TGTGCCACTGGAGGGACAGGGGTGCGGAAGACTGAAGCTTTCTTT. Residues: CATGGTGVRKTEAFF.

V usage is TRBV10-3 and J usage is TRBJ1-5; D is unresolved. Germline V CDR1 and CDR2: ENHRY, SYGVKD. The CDR3 length is 14 residues. V was cut by 2 bases and J by 6 bases, with 11 bases left in between. CDR3 DNA: TGTGCCATCAGTGAGGACATACGCGCTCAGCCCCAGCATTTT. Amino acids: CAISEDIRAQPQHF.

The V gene is TRBV2, the J gene TRBJ1-2; a weak D match, TRBD1 (5 bases). CDR1 and CDR2 from the germline V gene are SNHLY and FYNNEI. The length of the CDR3 is 14 residues. The V end was cut by 6 bases, the J end by 3 bases, with 14 bases between. The CDR3 reads CASRRRLGDYGYTF. The CDR3 region has the DNA TGTGCCAGCAGGAGGCGACTAGGGGACTATGGCTACACCTTC.

In DNA form, the CDR3 reads TGTGCCTGGAGGGAACGGGGGAAGTTCACTGAAGCTTTCTTT. Translating gives CAWRERGKFTEAFF. The chain has TRBV30 and TRBJ1-1; D may be TRBD1 (5 bases). V was pared by 3 bases and J by 4 bases, with 15 bases between. Looked up from germline, CDR1 is GTSNPN and CDR2 is SVGIG (reference sequence). The CDR3 length is 14 residues.

The chain combines TRBV6-5 with TRBJ1-2; D gene ambiguous. This CDR3 comprises 12 residues. Germline CDR1 MNHEY, CDR2 SVGAGI. Between the trimmed V and J ends, which lost 6 bases and 3 bases, there was a span of 8 bases. CDR3 sequence (DNA): TGTGCCAGCAGCATGTTTGACTATGGCTACACCTTC. This codes for CASSMFDYGYTF.

V gene TRBV3-1 (or the pseudogene TRBV3-2) combines with J gene TRBJ2-7; 7 nucleotides agree with TRBD1. Germline CDR1 and CDR2: LGHDT and YNNKEL (reference sequence). This CDR3 is 15 amino acids long. J lost 2 bases, V lost 5 bases, and 9 bases had no gene match. In DNA form, the CDR3 reads TGTGCCAGCAGCTTTCGGACAGGATGGGCCTACGAGCAGTACTTC. Protein sequence: CASSFRTGWAYEQYF.

This clone was seen only once. The chain joins TRBV24-1 to TRBJ2-2, with unresolved D. Trimming shortened V by 9 bases and J by 4 bases, and 5 bases separated the two germline ends. This CDR3 has 11 amino acids. Looked up from germline, CDR1 is KGHDR and CDR2 is SFDVKD. The CDR3 protein is CATWSTGELFF. In DNA form, the CDR3 reads TGTGCCACCTGGAGCACCGGGGAGCTGTTTTTT.

The gene calls are TRBV14 and TRBJ2-5; D might be TRBD1 (6 bases). This CDR3 has 14 amino acids. CDR1 and CDR2 (germline): SGHDN, FVKESK. The V end lost 4 bases, the J end lost 6 bases, and 15 bases lay between the germline ends. CDR3 bases: TGTGCCAGCAGCCCAAGGGGGTCGGGAAAGACCCAGTACTTC. It encodes CASSPRGSGKTQYF.

V gene TRBV19 combines with J gene TRBJ2-7, with a possible D match to TRBD1 (5 bases). The CDR3 spans 14 residues. Trimming took 6 bases from V and 6 from J, leaving 18 bases between them. Germline V gene lookup returns CDR1 LNHDA and CDR2 SQIVND (reference sequence). In DNA, the CDR3 is TGTGCCAGTAGGCCGAGGCAGGGTAGGGGCGAGCAGTACTTC. Protein product: CASRPRQGRGEQYF.

The chain joins TRBV6-2 or TRBV6-3 to TRBJ1-5; 7 positions agree with TRBD1. The CDR3 length is 17 residues. Germline CDR1 MNHEY, CDR2 SVGEGT. The V segment lost 4 bases and the J segment 2 bases; nucleotides outside the gene matches: 11. CDR3 loop: CASSWDSPSGGNQPQHF. The CDR3 nucleotides read TGTGCCAGCAGTTGGGACAGCCCATCTGGGGGCAATCAGCCCCAGCATTTT.

The chain has TRBV28 and TRBJ2-7; D remains ambiguous. With 1 base removed from V and 0 bases from J, the gap between germline ends came to 10 bases. This CDR3 comprises 15 residues. The germline V gene encodes CDR1 MDHEN and CDR2 SYDVKM. The CDR3 nucleotides read TGTGCCAGCAGTTTATCAGGTTATGCCTCCTACGAGCAGTACTTC. Translation: CASSLSGYASYEQYF.

The chain combines TRBV19 with TRBJ2-3, with 11 bases that match TRBD2. Germline CDR1 reads LNHDA; CDR2 reads SQIVND (reference sequence). The CDR3 consists of 16 residues. After removal of 7 bases from V and 0 bases from J, the junction contained 6 bases not matched to a gene. As DNA, the CDR3 is TGTGCCAGTACCACCAGGACTAGCGGGAGCACAGATACGCAGTATTTT. Its protein product is CASTTRTSGSTDTQYF.

V and J are TRBV18 and TRBJ2-7, with 7 bases fitting TRBD1. With 4 bases clipped from V and 5 bases from J, the junction kept 2 bases outside the gene matches. In germline, CDR1 is KGHSH, CDR2 LQKENI. The CDR3 is 12 amino acids. CDR3 sequence: CASSLGQHEQYF. CDR3 coding DNA: TGTGCCAGCTCACTGGGACAGCACGAGCAGTACTTC. The full variable domain, in which reference TRBV18 and TRBJ2-7 provide the parts outside the CDR3, is NAGVMQNPRHLVRRRGQEARLRCSPMKGHSHVYWYRQLPEEGLKFMVYLQKENIIDESGMPKERFSAEFPKEGPSILRIQQVVRGDSAAYFCASSLGQHEQYFGPGTRLTVT.

This chain uses TRBV7-3 with TRBJ1-1, with unresolved D. Germline V gives CDR1 SGHTA, CDR2 FQGTGA. This CDR3 region has 13 residues. V gave up 4 bases and J gave up 0 bases, with 6 bases separating them. This chain's CDR3 is CASSSGMNTEAFF. DNA of the CDR3: TGTGCCAGCAGCTCGGGGATGAACACTGAAGCTTTCTTT. The variable domain in full, completed from reference TRBV7-3 and TRBJ1-1, reads GAGVSQTPSNKVTEKGKYVELRCDPISGHTALYWYRQSLGQGPEFLIYFQGTGAADDSGLPNDRFFAVRPEGSVSTLKIQRTERGDSAVYLCASSSGMNTEAFFGQGTRLTVV.

The rearrangement joins TRBV9 to TRBJ1-1; possibly TRBD1 for D (6 bases). V dropped 3 bases and J dropped 2 bases, with 11 bases sitting between them. There are 14 residues in the CDR3. The germline gives CDR1 SGDLS, CDR2 YYNGEE. CDR3 in amino acids: CASSGQVPNTEAFF. Here the CDR3 DNA reads TGTGCCAGCAGCGGACAGGTACCCAACACTGAAGCTTTCTTT. The variable domain in full, completed from reference TRBV9 and TRBJ1-1, reads DSGVTQTPKHLITATGQRVTLRCSPRSGDLSVYWYQQSLDQGLQFLIQYYNGEERAKGNILERFSAQQFPDLHSELNLSSLELGDSALYFCASSGQVPNTEAFFGQGTRLTVV.

The chain joins TRBV20-1 to TRBJ2-1, with 16 bases matching TRBD2. There are 15 residues in the CDR3. CDR1 and CDR2 (germline): DFQATT, SNEGSKA (reference sequence). The V and J ends lost 3 bases and 8 bases, in that order; junction bases with no gene match: 4. The CDR3 DNA reads TGCAGTGCTAGTAGGGGACTAGCGGGAGGGGATGAGCAGTTCTTC. The encoded protein is CSASRGLAGGDEQFF.

This chain connects TRBV5-1 to TRBJ2-1; D perhaps matches TRBD2 (5 bases). Germline-derived CDR1 and CDR2 are SGHRS and YFSETQ. The V and J ends lost 1 base and 3 bases respectively, with 11 bases between them. This CDR3 is 15 amino acids long. In DNA, the CDR3 is TGCGCCAGCAGCTTGACTAGTTCGGGCTACAATGAGCAGTTCTTC. Protein: CASSLTSSGYNEQFF.

The chain is built from TRBV24-1 and TRBJ2-2; no definite D call. The CDR3 spans 12 residues. Trimming pared 4 bases from V and 6 bases from J, leaving 5 bases between. Germline CDR1 and CDR2: KGHDR and SFDVKD. The CDR3 reads CATSDLPGELFF. CDR3 in DNA: TGTGCCACCAGTGACCTCCCCGGGGAGCTGTTTTTT.

The chain links TRBV3-1 (or the pseudogene TRBV3-2) to TRBJ2-5, with D possibly TRBD1 on 5 matching bases. The CDR3 is 16 amino acids. V dropped 5 bases and J dropped 3 bases, with 19 bases sitting between them. CDR1 and CDR2 (germline): LGHDT, YNNKEL (reference sequence). CDR3: CASSSSGFGPKETQYF. The CDR3 coding sequence is TGTGCCAGCAGCTCCTCAGGGTTCGGGCCAAAAGAGACCCAGTACTTC.

The CDR3 loop reads CASSPAGLEAFF. The CDR3 region has the DNA TGTGCCAGCAGCCCGGCGGGGCTTGAAGCTTTCTTT. This chain uses TRBV7-8 with TRBJ1-1; tentatively, D is TRBD1 (5 bases). CDR1 SGHVS and CDR2 FQNEAQ come from the germline V gene. This CDR3 has 12 residues. The V gene lost 5 bases and the J gene lost 7 bases, with 11 bases spanning the gap.

In its sample, this clone was seen once. The chain carries TRBV18 and TRBJ1-2, with D hard to call. CDR3 length equals 14 residues. V gave up 2 bases and J gave up 2 bases, with 9 bases separating them. CDR1 is KGHSH, CDR2 LQKENI, per germline. For the CDR3, the DNA is TGTGCCAGCTCACCAAATCGAGGGAACTATGGCTACACCTTC. Its translation is CASSPNRGNYGYTF.

This clone was counted a single time. This chain uses TRBV4-3 with TRBJ2-3; tentative D call: TRBD2 (6 bases). The germline V gene has CDR1 LGHNA and CDR2 YSLEER. Trimming took off 3 bases at V and 6 bases at J, with 22 bases between the two ends. The CDR3 runs 17 residues. The CDR3: CASSQSAFGLLWDTQYF. Written as DNA, the CDR3 is TGCGCCAGCAGCCAGTCGGCCTTTGGACTATTGTGGGATACGCAGTATTTT.